The 22 T cell receptor beta chains below come from one sample, sequenced in a study of shared clonotypes between healthy human individuals. This table comes from immunoSEQ multiplex PCR, and its TCRdb copy is limited to in-frame clones, with some not included. Of under 850,000 clones listed, around 93% are singletons. Selected positively for CCR7 and CD45RO-negative, naive CD8 cells excluded terminally differentiated effector memory CD45RA+ cells. The sequencing sample was made of naive CD8+ T cells sorted from blood. The receptors here all came from a man between 25 and 39 years old in good health.

Notes on this clone: This sample includes further DNA sequences coding for the same CDR3. This rearrangement joins TRBV7-8 to TRBJ2-5; the D is unclear. The germline V gene has CDR1 SGHVS and CDR2 FQNEAQ. Trimming took off 1 base at V and 2 bases at J, with 8 bases between the two ends. This CDR3 is 14 amino acids long. CDR3 sequence reads: CASSLERVQETQYF. DNA of the CDR3: TGTGCCAGCAGCTTAGAACGGGTACAAGAGACCCAGTACTTC.

The chain combines TRBV10-3 with TRBJ2-2; 9 nucleotides match TRBD2. Trimming at V came to 9 bases and at J to 2 bases, leaving 4 bases not matched to a gene. The CDR3 length is 14 residues. The germline V gene has CDR1 ENHRY and CDR2 SYGVKD. The CDR3 DNA sequence: TGTGCCATAAGACTAGCGGCCAACACCGGGGAGCTGTTTTTT. Its protein is CAIRLAANTGELFF.

V usage is TRBV29-1 and J usage is TRBJ2-7, with D possibly being TRBD2 (6 bases). Per germline, CDR1 SQVTM and CDR2 ANQGSEA. Trimming shortened V by 0 bases and J by 2 bases, and 20 bases separated the two germline ends. The CDR3 consists of 17 residues. The CDR3 sequence: CSVEDPRSQGGPYEQYF. CDR3 DNA sequence: TGCAGCGTTGAAGATCCCCGCTCGCAGGGAGGTCCCTACGAGCAGTACTTC.

The chain recombines TRBV6-6 with TRBJ1-5, with D unclear. Trimming removed 4 bases from V and 3 bases from J, with 10 bases in between. The CDR3 is 14 amino acids. Germline loops: CDR1 MNHNY, CDR2 SVGAGI (reference sequence). CDR3 sequence (DNA): TGTGCCAGCAGTTCCGACCGATACAATCAGCCCCAGCATTTT. It encodes CASSSDRYNQPQHF.

The rearrangement uses TRBV15 and TRBJ2-5, with D perhaps TRBD2 (7 bases). In germline, CDR1 is LNHNV, CDR2 YYDKDF (reference sequence). The CDR3 covers 17 residues. The V end lost 0 bases, the J end lost 5 bases, and 19 bases lay between the germline ends. CDR3 bases: TGTGCCACCAGCAGAGATCTGGGGGCGGGAGTTCTTGAGACCCAGTACTTC. Residues: CATSRDLGAGVLETQYF.

The chain uses TRBV14 and TRBJ2-1; 7 positions match TRBD2. Germline lookup yields CDR1 SGHDN and CDR2 FVKESK. V gave up 0 bases and J gave up 1 base; unmatched junction bases: 6. The CDR3 has 17 amino acids. The CDR3, as DNA: TGTGCCAGCAGCCAAGATCTAGCGGTACCTTCCTACAATGAGCAGTTCTTC. Translation gives CASSQDLAVPSYNEQFF. Full variable domain (remainder filled in from reference TRBV14 and TRBJ2-1): EAGVTQFPSHSVIEKGQTVTLRCDPISGHDNLYWYRRVMGKEIKFLLHFVKESKQDESGMPNNRFLAERTGGTYSTLKVQPAELEDSGVYFCASSQDLAVPSYNEQFFGPGTRLTVL.

The rearrangement joins TRBV5-6 to TRBJ2-7, with TRBD2 matching over 8 bases. With 0 bases clipped from V and 9 bases from J, the junction kept 17 bases outside the gene matches. The V gene's germline CDR1 is SGHDT and CDR2 YYEEEE. This CDR3 spans 17 amino acids. CDR3 in DNA: TGTGCCAGCAGCTTGGGGGTCGGGGGACTAGAGGATCTTGGGCAGTACTTC. Encoded protein: CASSLGVGGLEDLGQYF.

The genes are TRBV27 and TRBJ2-1, with D tentatively TRBD1 (5 bases). CDR1 is MNHEY, CDR2 SMNVEV, per germline (reference sequence). Between the trimmed V and J ends, which lost 2 bases and 3 bases, there was a span of 14 bases. This CDR3 region has 16 residues. The CDR3 sequence: CASSLPGHQIYNEQFF. The DNA of the CDR3 is TGTGCCAGCAGTTTACCCGGACACCAGATCTACAATGAGCAGTTCTTC.

The rearrangement links TRBV7-5 to TRBJ1-5; the table's D call, TRBD1, has no DNA check behind it. TRBV7-5 is a pseudogene locus. The CDR3 contains 19 residues. The CDR3 sequence: CVRRGNPRYSRMAAFLLFF. The CDR3 DNA reads as TGTGTCAGAAGAGGCAACCCGCGTTACAGCAGGATGGCTGCCTTTCTCCTTTTTTTT.

The chain uses TRBV5-1 and TRBJ1-1, with D tentatively TRBD1 (5 bases). CDR3 length equals 12 residues. Looked up from germline, CDR1 is SGHRS and CDR2 is YFSETQ. The V end was cut by 0 bases, the J end by 7 bases, with 7 bases between. DNA of the CDR3: TGCGCCAGCAGCTTGGTGGGACTTGAAGCTTTCTTT. This encodes CASSLVGLEAFF. The full variable domain, its missing parts supplied by reference TRBV5-1 and TRBJ1-1, is KAGVTQTPRYLIKTRGQQVTLSCSPISGHRSVSWYQQTPGQGLQFLFEYFSETQRNKGNFPGRFSGRQFSNSRSEMNVSTLELGDSALYLCASSLVGLEAFFGQGTRLTVV.

V is TRBV4-1 and J is TRBJ2-2; D remains ambiguous. CDR1 MGHRA and CDR2 YSYEKL come from the germline V gene. This CDR3 contains 12 residues. Trimming shortened V by 3 bases and J by 6 bases, and 5 bases separated the two germline ends. The CDR3 is CASSQSPGELFF. Written as DNA, the CDR3 is TGCGCCAGCAGCCAGTCCCCCGGGGAGCTGTTTTTT.

The rearrangement uses TRBV15 and TRBJ2-7; D might be TRBD2 (5 bases). This CDR3 has 13 residues. V was cut by 5 bases and J by 6 bases, with 14 bases left in between. Germline V gene lookup returns CDR1 LNHNV and CDR2 YYDKDF (reference sequence). CDR3 amino acids: CATSSRGGIEQYF. DNA for the CDR3: TGTGCCACCAGCTCCCGGGGTGGGATCGAGCAGTACTTC.

The chain joins TRBV6-1 to TRBJ1-5; tentatively, D is TRBD1 (6 bases). Germline values: CDR1 MNHNS, CDR2 SASEGT. The CDR3 has 14 amino acids. V was shortened by 8 bases and J by 4 bases, with 15 bases between the two germline ends. CDR3 in DNA: TGTGCCAGCTACTGGGGGGCAGGGAATCAGCCCCAGCATTTT. Its translation is CASYWGAGNQPQHF.

The CDR3 spells CASSQTGLAQETQYF. CDR3 DNA: TGTGCCAGCAGTCAAACCGGACTAGCCCAAGAGACCCAGTACTTC. The chain uses TRBV28 and TRBJ2-5, with 8 nucleotides matching TRBD2. CDR3 size: 15 residues. V shed 5 bases, J shed 1 base, and the junction held 6 bases outside the gene matches. CDR1 is MDHEN, CDR2 SYDVKM, per germline.

The V gene is TRBV7-9, the J gene TRBJ2-1; D unresolved. The V end lost 6 bases, the J end lost 5 bases, and 14 bases lay between the germline ends. In germline, CDR1 is SEHNR, CDR2 FQNEAQ (reference sequence). This CDR3 spans 14 amino acids. CDR3 residues: CASSSSRLNNEQFF. Here the CDR3 DNA reads TGTGCCAGCAGTTCTAGTAGGCTTAACAATGAGCAGTTCTTC.

This chain joins TRBV6-6 and TRBJ1-2; 7 bases line up with TRBD1. Germline V gives CDR1 MNHNY, CDR2 SVGAGI (reference sequence). The CDR3 totals 11 residues. Germline trimming cut 10 bases from V and 7 bases from J; bases unmatched to any gene: 6. The chain's CDR3 is CATGTDGGYTF. In DNA, the CDR3 is TGTGCCACGGGGACAGATGGTGGCTACACCTTC.

This clone appeared once. The gene calls are TRBV5-1 and TRBJ2-3; D might be TRBD1 (5 bases). Germline V gene lookup returns CDR1 SGHRS and CDR2 YFSETQ. The CDR3 consists of 16 residues. Trimming cost V 3 bases and J 0 bases, with 14 bases left between them. The CDR3 bases are TGCGCCAGCAGCTACAGGACGGTGACTAGCACAGATACGCAGTATTTT. This encodes CASSYRTVTSTDTQYF.

The chain combines TRBV7-9 with TRBJ2-1, with no clear D. CDR1 SEHNR and CDR2 FQNEAQ come from the germline V gene (reference sequence). Between the trimmed V and J ends, which lost 4 bases and 7 bases, there was a span of 8 bases. This CDR3 comprises 12 residues. CDR3 nucleotides: TGTGCCAGCAGCTCCCCTCTTAATGAGCAGTTCTTC. This sequence encodes CASSSPLNEQFF.

This clone was counted only a few times. The chain recombines TRBV5-5 with TRBJ1-5; D gene unclear. CDR1 is SGHKS, CDR2 YYEKEE, per germline (reference sequence). V was pared by 1 base and J by 0 bases, with 5 bases between. The CDR3 is made up of 14 amino acids. The CDR3 DNA reads as TGTGCCAGCAGCTTGTATGATAGCAATCAGCCCCAGCATTTT. As protein: CASSLYDSNQPQHF.

The chain uses TRBV6-1 and TRBJ2-7; 12 nucleotides line up with TRBD1. The CDR3 runs to 15 residues. The germline V gene has CDR1 MNHNS and CDR2 SASEGT. Losses at the gene ends were 6 bases for V and 3 bases for J; bases not matched to a gene: 6. CDR3 in amino acids: CASRGTGGLRYEQYF. The CDR3 DNA reads TGTGCCAGCAGGGGGACAGGGGGCCTCCGCTACGAGCAGTACTTC.

The chain recombines TRBV21-1 with TRBJ2-1; the table's D call of TRBD2 was not tested on the DNA. TRBV21-1 is a listed pseudogene. This CDR3 comprises 17 residues. CDR3: CASSSSRTSGRLYEQFF. CDR3 coding DNA: TGTGCCAGCAGCAGTAGTAGGACTAGCGGGAGGTTGTATGAGCAGTTCTTC.

The chain links TRBV15 to TRBJ2-1; TRBD1 agrees at 9 bases. J gave up 3 bases and V 4 bases, and 7 bases lay outside the gene matches. This CDR3 spans 16 amino acids. CDR1 and CDR2 from the germline V gene are LNHNV and YYDKDF (reference sequence). CDR3 protein: CATSTFGQGNYNEQFF. CDR3 in DNA: TGTGCCACCAGCACATTTGGACAGGGGAACTACAATGAGCAGTTCTTC.